This T cell receptor (beta chain) was obtained from a study of cytomegalovirus exposure and HLA in healthy donors (dated by TCRdb to the late 2010s). Context from the whole study: An earlier analysis of about 560 of the donors reported approximately 280 Gb of sequence data and 100 million to 120 million unique TCR beta sequences obtained from about 180 million T cells. The study was designed to test whether signatures of past pathogen exposure could be identified by cataloging public T cell receptors. The number of donors typed differed by locus, with about 629-630 for A, B, C, DRB1 and DQB1, around 520 for DQA1, 600 to 610 for DPA1, and 400 to 490 for DPB1. An earlier analysis of about 600 of the donors used high-throughput TCR beta sequencing to judge whether each TCR beta V gene segment behaved as functional or pseudogenic. To predict cytomegalovirus infection status, the study combined high-throughput TCR immunosequencing, statistical association of individual TCRs with disease status, and machine learning. Besides the first cohort of roughly 660 subjects, a separate validation cohort made up of roughly 120 different subjects was used. Among the approximately 400 genotyped donors, about 83% belonged to the genetic ancestry cluster associated with self-reported Caucasian donors. Donor age, sex, ethnicity and CMV serostatus were compiled alongside the repertoire data. In a later genetic analysis, genome-wide SNP genotypes for about three fifths of the roughly 670 donors were used, and that subset was treated as a discovery cohort. On average, roughly 240,000 unique TCR beta nucleotide sequences were sequenced per donor among a few hundred genotyped donors of the cohort, with around 19% of those sequences being non-productive. A later analysis re-analyzed previously published TCR beta repertoires from 666 donors and added high-resolution HLA genotyping to study TCR occurrence patterns. All discovery cohort repertoires had been generated using a single sequencing platform. Because of strong linkage in the cohort, four to six DR-DQ haplotypes were treated as single units for association and clustering. HLA typing included class I and class II loci at four-digit resolution. Around 330 gigabases of sequencing data and approximately 91 million unique TCR sequences made up an early release that covered under 750 HLA-typed donors. The study profiled the T cell repertoires of hundreds of subjects by immunosequencing and related them to cytomegalovirus serostatus. In the later analysis, no new phenotypic data were used to find candidate immune exposures; instead, reliance was placed on TCR beta sequences and their occurrence across donors.

The library was built by means of the immunoSEQ multiplex PCR assay. For the multiplex PCR, a mixture combining 60 forward primers for TCR Vbeta segments and 13 reverse primers for TCR Jbeta segments was used. A multiplex PCR assay on genomic DNA amplified the CDR3 region of rearranged TCR beta genes. The amplified TCR beta libraries were sequenced on the Illumina HiSeq System as 87-base-pair reads. As for how the authors treated the data: A later analysis counted approximately 74 million unique TCR beta chains across the 650 to 700 repertoires, and 9 million to 14 million of these chains were shared by at least two donors. Raw reads were error-corrected and collapsed into unique sequences by a nearest-neighbor algorithm in which closely related sequences were merged to remove PCR and sequencing errors. Alignment of CDR3 sequences to IMGT reference sequences was used to assign V, D and J gene segments. For a sequence to be retained, a match of at least six nucleotides to both a V gene segment and a J gene segment was required. Rearrangements were called productive when the CDR3 lacked stop codons and stayed in frame with V and J; all others were non-productive. CDR3 was defined according to IMGT convention as the region running from the second conserved V-encoded cysteine to the conserved J-encoded phenylalanine. The earlier analysis of about 610 of the donors excluded sequences that lacked an unambiguous match to a single V gene segment. In an earlier analysis of 587 of the donors, a V segment was called functional when productive rearrangements were above 56.7%, and segregating when the standard deviation between donors exceeded 5%. A statistical classification framework was built for diagnosing cytomegalovirus status from the catalog of TCR beta chain sequences. A later analysis assigned V and J genes by comparing TCR nucleotide sequences with IMGT/GENE-DB human TR gene sequences. The TCRdist pipeline was used in a later analysis to assign CDR3 sequences and most-parsimonious VDJ recombination scenarios. In a later analysis, each TCR beta chain was defined by its CDR3 amino acid sequence together with its V-gene family, and reads lacking a unique V-gene family were excluded. In a later analysis, around 600 highly shared, low-generation-probability nucleotide sequences were removed to address suspected cross-contamination and a sequencing artifact. For each public chain, a later analysis derived a clonal expansion index from normalized ranks of inferred template counts within each repertoire. In a later analysis, generation probabilities were computed with a VDJ recombination model fitted to out-of-frame rearrangements, and the resulting probabilities were checked against IGoR. In a later analysis, hypergeometric tests were used to score TCR-TCR, TCR-HLA and TCR-CMV co-occurrence, with a repertoire-size bias correction applied to TCR pairs. To estimate false discovery rates, a later analysis permuted the HLA or CMV assignments 20 times. In a later analysis, co-occurring TCRs were grouped with DBSCAN, and TCRdist sequence similarity was added when clustering was performed within HLA-allele-positive subsets. Repertoires with fewer than 30,000 or more than 120,000 public chains, plus five repertoires with anomalous nucleotide sharing, were excluded from co-occurrence clustering. The table was pulled from immuneACCESS by TCRdb, which kept in-frame rearrangements only. Such tables lose some clones; where checked, under half of the loss comes from unresolved V genes, and the rest has no known cause. V and J calls and clone size are copied from that table; D and trimming were computed from the DNA. For this sample the table gives 150,000 to 200,000 clones, of which roughly 83% were detected only once. About 1.6% of the sample is in the top ten clones.

Here is what the overall study found, with its caveats: The presence/absence analyses assumed that sequencing depth was roughly uniform across donors, and that assumption may not be true. Because some donors lacked HLA typing at each locus, the association tests relied only on the typed subset. The authors suggested that the approach could potentially be generalized to other disease states and immunological phenotypes. CMV serostatus was the only immune exposure information available for the cohort. A later genetic analysis reported fewer N-insertions in productive TCRs among donors in an Asian-associated ancestry cluster than the approximately 670-donor mean. Seventeen rarely observed V segments, including chromosome 9 orphons, were excluded from the earlier analysis of approximately 500 of the donors because counts were too low. An association between a missense DCLRE1C variant and V-gene and J-gene trimming of TCR beta chains was found in a later genetic analysis and replicated in an independent cohort. Most TCR sequences were observed very rarely across donors, whereas some public TCRs were present in many individuals. In the study, some 160 TCR beta chains were listed as associated with cytomegalovirus. In a later analysis, several top co-occurrence clusters were reported to appear linked to parvovirus B19, influenza, CMV and Epstein-Barr virus. Specific HLA alleles were associated with more than 15,000 TCR beta sequences at a false discovery rate of 0.05 in a later analysis. A further reported finding was that TCR beta sequences accurately predicted the HLA-A and HLA-B alleles for most subjects in the first cohort. Linkage disequilibrium might explain the correlated functional status among segregating V segments, but an unknown experimental factor could not be excluded. The sequencing pipeline was judged likely to have produced a cluster of highly shared sequence variants as a technical artifact. In a later analysis, the rate of TCR association differed among HLA loci, with DRB1 alleles having the most associated TCRs and HLA-C alleles having the fewest. A few of the identified cytomegalovirus-associated TCR beta chains were confirmed in vitro to be specific for cytomegalovirus antigens. In a later analysis, most CMV-associated TCR beta chains were found to appear HLA-restricted, with HLA associations seemingly driven largely by CMV exposure. In this cohort, only TCR beta chains were sequenced, and detectable features were limited by the absence of alpha or paired-chain data. A later analysis found that HLA-associated TCR beta chains were more clonally expanded and had lower generation probabilities than equally common non-associated chains. Cytomegalovirus status was reported to be diagnosed by the classifier with high specificity and sensitivity in both the original and validation cohorts. In an earlier analysis of a few hundred of the donors, most TCR beta V segments were observed in productive rearrangements about 87% or about 30% of the time, broadly matching IMGT annotations. When HLA alleles, especially DR and DQ, strongly co-occurred, attributing TCR associations to individual alleles was difficult. Some IMGT-functional V segments, including TRBV6-2 and TRBV6-3, could not be told apart with the 87-base-pair reads, so those segments were excluded.

The cysteine opens and the phenylalanine closes a CDR3 of 12 amino acids. Of the read, only the CDR3 DNA is kept; its 36 bases are in frame from base 1. V loses 9 bases at its end and J loses 8 bases; junction bases beyond the gene matches: 7. Based on the germline V gene (reference sequence), the CDR1 and CDR2 sequences are LNHDA and SQIVND. In total, just over 650 healthy bone marrow donors made up the cohort. At the time of sampling, all cohort members were nominally healthy, though unrecorded immune exposures were likely present. The donor tested CMV seronegative, placing the donor among the 350 to 400 seronegative members of the cohort. A peripheral blood sample was collected from each donor, and TCR beta sequencing was performed on peripheral blood mononuclear cells. Genomic DNA was extracted from the blood cell samples with the Qiagen DNeasy Blood Extraction Kit. Of note for this clone: The antigen this receptor binds is unknown. Base qualities are not at hand, and no much larger clone is one base apart.

Sequenced sample: PBMCs. The TCR originated in a woman aged 45-60 years in good health and CMV-seronegative. This chain joins TRBV19 to TRBJ1-2, with 9 middle bases fitting TRBD1. The nucleotides are TGTGCCAGGGACAGGGGAGTAAACGGCTACACCTTC. This translates into CARDRGVNGYTF. Reference TRBV19 and TRBJ1-2 genes cover what lies past the CDR3, so the full variable domain is DGGITQSPKYLFRKEGQNVTLSCEQNLNHDAMYWYRQDPGQGLRLIYYSQIVNDFQKGDIAEGYSVSREKKESFPLTVTSAQKNPTAFYLCARDRGVNGYTFGSGTRLTVV.